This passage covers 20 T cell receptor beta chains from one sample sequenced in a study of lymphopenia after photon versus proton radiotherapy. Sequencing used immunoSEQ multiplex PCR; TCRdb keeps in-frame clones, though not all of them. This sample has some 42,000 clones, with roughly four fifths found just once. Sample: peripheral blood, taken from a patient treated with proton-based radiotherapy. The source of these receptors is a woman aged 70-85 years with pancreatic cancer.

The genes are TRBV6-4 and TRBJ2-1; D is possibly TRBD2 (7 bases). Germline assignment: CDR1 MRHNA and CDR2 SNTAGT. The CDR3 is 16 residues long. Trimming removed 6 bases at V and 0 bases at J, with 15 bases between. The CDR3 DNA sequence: TGTGCCAGCAGCGATGAGGGGGGGAGCTCCTACAATGAGCAGTTCTTC. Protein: CASSDEGGSSYNEQFF.

CDR3 protein: CASSPQEGNQPQHF. CDR3 bases: TGTGCCAGCAGTCCACAGGAGGGCAATCAGCCCCAGCATTTT. The chain uses TRBV6-6 and TRBJ1-5; D might be TRBD1 (5 bases). CDR3 size: 14 residues. Trimming shortened V by 5 bases and J by 2 bases, and 10 bases separated the two germline ends. The germline V gene has CDR1 MNHNY and CDR2 SVGAGI (reference sequence).

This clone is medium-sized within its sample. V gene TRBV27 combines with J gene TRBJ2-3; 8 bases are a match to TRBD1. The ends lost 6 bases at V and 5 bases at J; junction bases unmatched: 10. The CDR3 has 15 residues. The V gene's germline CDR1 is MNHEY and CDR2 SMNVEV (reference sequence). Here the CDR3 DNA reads TGTGCCAGCAGCGGATCCAGGGGGCATGGAGATACGCAGTATTTT. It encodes CASSGSRGHGDTQYF.

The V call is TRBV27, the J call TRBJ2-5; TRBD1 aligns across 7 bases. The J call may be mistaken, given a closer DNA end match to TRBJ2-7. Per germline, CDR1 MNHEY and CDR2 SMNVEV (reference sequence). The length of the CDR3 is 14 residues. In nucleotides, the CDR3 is TGTGCCAGCAGCAACAGGGGCCCTTCCTACGAGCAGTACTTC. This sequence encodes CASSNRGPSYEQYF.

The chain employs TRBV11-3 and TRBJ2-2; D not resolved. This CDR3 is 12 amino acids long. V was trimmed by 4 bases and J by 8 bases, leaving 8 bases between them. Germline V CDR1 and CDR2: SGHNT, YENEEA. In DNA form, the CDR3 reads TGTGCCAGCAGCTATTCACCGGGGGAGCTGTTTTTT. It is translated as CASSYSPGELFF.

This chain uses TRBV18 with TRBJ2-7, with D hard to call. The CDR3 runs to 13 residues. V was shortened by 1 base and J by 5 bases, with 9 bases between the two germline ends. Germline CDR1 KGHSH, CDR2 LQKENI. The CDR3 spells CASSPQEGDEQYF. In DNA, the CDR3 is TGTGCCAGCTCACCACAGGAAGGCGACGAGCAGTACTTC.

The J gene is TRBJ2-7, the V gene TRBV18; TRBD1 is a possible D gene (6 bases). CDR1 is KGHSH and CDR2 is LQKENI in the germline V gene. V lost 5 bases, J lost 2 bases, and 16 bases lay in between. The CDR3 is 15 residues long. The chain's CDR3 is CASSRTGTPTYEQYF. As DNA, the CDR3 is TGTGCCAGCTCAAGAACCGGGACACCTACCTACGAGCAGTACTTC.

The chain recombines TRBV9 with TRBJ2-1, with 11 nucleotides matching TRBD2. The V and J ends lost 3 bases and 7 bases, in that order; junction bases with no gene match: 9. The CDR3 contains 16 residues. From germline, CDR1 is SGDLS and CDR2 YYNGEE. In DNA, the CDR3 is TGTGCCAGCAGCGGATCGACTAGCGGGATGTGGAATGAGCAGTTCTTC. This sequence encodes CASSGSTSGMWNEQFF.

CDR3 DNA sequence: TGTGCCAGCAGCAGGGCCTATGGCTACACCTTC. It is translated as CASSRAYGYTF. V usage is TRBV21-1 and J usage is TRBJ1-2; the DNA was not used to check the table's D call, TRBD1. TRBV21-1 constitutes a pseudogene. This CDR3 is built from 11 residues.

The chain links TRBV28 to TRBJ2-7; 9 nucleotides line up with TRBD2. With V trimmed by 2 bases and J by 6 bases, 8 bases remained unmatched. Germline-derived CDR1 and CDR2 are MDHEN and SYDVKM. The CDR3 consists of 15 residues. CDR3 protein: CASSLRTGGRAEQYF. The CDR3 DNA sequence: TGTGCCAGCAGTTTAAGGACAGGCGGGAGGGCCGAGCAGTACTTC.

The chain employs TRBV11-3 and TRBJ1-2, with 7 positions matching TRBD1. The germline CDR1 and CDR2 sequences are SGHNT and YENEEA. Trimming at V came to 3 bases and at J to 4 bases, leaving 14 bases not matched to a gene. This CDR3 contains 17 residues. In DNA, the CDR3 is TGTGCCAGCAGCTTTAGTGGGACAGCATCGACCGGCTATGGCTACACCTTC. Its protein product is CASSFSGTASTGYGYTF.

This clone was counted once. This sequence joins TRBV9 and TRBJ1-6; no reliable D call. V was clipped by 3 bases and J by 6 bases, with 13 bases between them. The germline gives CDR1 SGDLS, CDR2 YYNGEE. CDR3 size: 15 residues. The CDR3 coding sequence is TGTGCCAGCAGCGCAGCCGGACGGGGTAATTCACCCCTCCACTTT. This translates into CASSAAGRGNSPLHF.

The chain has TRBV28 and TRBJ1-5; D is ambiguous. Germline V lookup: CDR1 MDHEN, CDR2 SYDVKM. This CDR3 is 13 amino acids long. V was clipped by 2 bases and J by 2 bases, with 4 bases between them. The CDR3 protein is CASSLVGNQPQHF. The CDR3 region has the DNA TGTGCCAGCAGTTTAGTTGGCAATCAGCCCCAGCATTTT.

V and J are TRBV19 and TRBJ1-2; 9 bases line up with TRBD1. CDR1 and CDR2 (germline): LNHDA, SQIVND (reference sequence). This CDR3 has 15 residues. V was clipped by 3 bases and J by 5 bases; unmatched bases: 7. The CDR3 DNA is TGTGCCAGTAGTATCTGGCGGGACAGGGTGTATGGCTACACCTTC. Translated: CASSIWRDRVYGYTF.

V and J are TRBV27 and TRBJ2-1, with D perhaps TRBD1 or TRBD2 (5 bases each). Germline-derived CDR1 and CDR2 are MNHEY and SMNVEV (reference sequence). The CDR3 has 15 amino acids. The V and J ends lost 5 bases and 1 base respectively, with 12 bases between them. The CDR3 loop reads CASSRTGPSYNEQFF. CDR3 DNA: TGTGCCAGCAGTAGAACGGGGCCTTCCTACAATGAGCAGTTCTTC.

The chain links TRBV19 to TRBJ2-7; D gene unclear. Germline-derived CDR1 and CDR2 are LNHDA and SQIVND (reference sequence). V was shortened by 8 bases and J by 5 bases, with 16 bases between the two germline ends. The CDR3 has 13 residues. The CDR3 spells CASSWSLDDEQYF. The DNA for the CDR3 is TGTGCCAGTTCCTGGTCCCTTGACGACGAGCAGTACTTC.

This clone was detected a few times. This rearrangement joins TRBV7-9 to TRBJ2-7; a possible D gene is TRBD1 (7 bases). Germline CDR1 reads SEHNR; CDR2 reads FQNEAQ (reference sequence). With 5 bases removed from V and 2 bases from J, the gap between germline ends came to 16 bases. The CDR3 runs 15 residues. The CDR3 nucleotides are TGTGCCAGCAGCCGGGGCGGGACAGCGACCTACGAGCAGTACTTC. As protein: CASSRGGTATYEQYF.

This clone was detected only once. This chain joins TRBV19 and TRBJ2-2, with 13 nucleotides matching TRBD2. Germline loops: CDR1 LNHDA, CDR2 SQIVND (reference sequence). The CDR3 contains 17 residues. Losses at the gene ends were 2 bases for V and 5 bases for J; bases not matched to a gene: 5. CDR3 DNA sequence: TGTGCCAGTAGTATAAGGACTAGCGGGAGTCGGACCGGGGAGCTGTTTTTT. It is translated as CASSIRTSGSRTGELFF.

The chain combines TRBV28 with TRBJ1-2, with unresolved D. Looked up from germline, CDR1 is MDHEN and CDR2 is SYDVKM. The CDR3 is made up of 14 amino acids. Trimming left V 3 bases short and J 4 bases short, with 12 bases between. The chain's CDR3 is CASSLPLTGYGYTF. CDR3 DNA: TGTGCCAGCAGTTTGCCCCTTACGGGCTATGGCTACACCTTC.

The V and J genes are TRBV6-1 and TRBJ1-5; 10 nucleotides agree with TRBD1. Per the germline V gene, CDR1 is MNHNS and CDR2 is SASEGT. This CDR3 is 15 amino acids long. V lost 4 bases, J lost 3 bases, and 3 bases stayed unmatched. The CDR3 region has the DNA TGTGCCAGCAGTGTAGACAGGGGGCACAATCAGCCCCAGCATTTT. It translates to CASSVDRGHNQPQHF.